Reported below is one TCR beta chain. Its matching antigen is unknown. This sample stems from a study of T cell repertoires in cytomegalovirus infection. Background on the study: An indication of both CMV infection and matching HLA type came from public TCR beta signatures.

Germline assignment: CDR1 MNHEY and CDR2 SMNVEV (reference sequence). Trimming left V 3 bases short and J 2 bases short, with 7 bases between. The CDR3 sequence is 13 residues long. TCRdb itself ran the reads through MiXCR, one entry per CDR3 protein. The table lists roughly 27,000 distinct CDR3 sequences, under 20% of them singletons. General study points: Clonotypes of TCR beta that were HLA-C-restricted and CMV-specific dominated the ex vivo response. The cumulative frequency of public TCR beta families identified carriers of CMV plus the relevant HLA.

This specimen consisted of CD8+ T cells from cultured PBMCs, obtained from culture after CMV antigen stimulation. The TCR comes from a human donor in good health (CMV status not recorded). Some clones in this sample may be carry-over from other donors' samples. The chain couples TRBV27 to TRBJ1-2; D not resolved. Here the CDR3 reads CASSFSRNYGYTF. In DNA form, the CDR3 reads TGTGCCAGCAGTTTCTCCAGAAACTATGGCTACACCTTC.